This note documents a single T cell receptor beta chain sequence. The data belong to a study of monozygotic twins with inflammatory bowel disease. This CDR3 comprises 14 residues. Looked up from germline, CDR1 is MNHNY and CDR2 is SVGAGI (reference sequence). From the 5' RACE reads, TCRdb lists one entry per CDR3 protein and no DNA. In all, the sample yields approximately 100,000 distinct CDR3 sequences. The sample consisted of blood. V usage is TRBV6-6 and J usage is TRBJ1-6; absent DNA, TCRdb's TRBD1 call cannot be checked. The sequence was collected from a human donor with ulcerative colitis or Crohn's disease, or a healthy co-twin of an affected twin (not recorded which). CDR3 protein: CASSYSQQGSPLHF.